The present entry profiles one T cell receptor (beta chain) with its context. Trimming cost V 3 bases and J 2 bases, with 11 bases left between them. CDR1 is SGHNT, CDR2 YYREEE, per germline (reference sequence). CDR3 length equals 14 residues. The data were obtained in a study of CD8 T cells in Susac syndrome. Random hexamers served to reverse transcribe about 0.45 to 1 ug RNA. The immunoSEQ assay covered 54 Vbeta and 13 Jbeta segments for CDR3. TCRdb independently ran MiXCR on the immunoSEQ multiplex PCR reads; one entry per CDR3 protein. The sample shows some 100,000 distinct CDR3 sequences, roughly 95% of them seen only once. Controls matched for age and sex were healthy donors. Through negative isolation, CD4+ and CD8+ T cells were obtained, while TEMRA cells were enriched using FACS.

The sequence was collected from a human donor in good health. What was sequenced was CD4+ T cells from PBMCs. This chain links TRBV5-4 with TRBJ2-5; D tentatively reads TRBD1 or TRBD2 (5 bases each). CDR3 sequence reads: CASSSGTTQETQYF. CDR3 nucleotide sequence: TGTGCCAGCAGCTCCGGGACGACGCAAGAGACCCAGTACTTC.